The present entry profiles one TCR beta chain with its context. The entry originates in a study of blood T cell repertoires in COVID-19. Study-wide background: T cells, B-cell-depleted T cells, or PBMCs provided the cDNA or gDNA that served as material.

J was trimmed by 5 bases and V by 0 bases; bases with no gene match: 7. The CDR3 spans 16 residues. Germline lookup yields CDR1 SGDLS and CDR2 YYNGEE. How the authors handled the data: Estimation of nucleated cell counts relied on the amplification of reference gene primers. Clones were read by immunoSEQ multiplex PCR, and TCRdb kept only the in-frame ones, dropping some. That table gives V, J and clone size, and the DNA gave D and trimming. Of 400,000 or so clones in the sample, over 75% are singletons; the top ten hold 1.5% to 1.8%. Patients in Seattle were enrolled during active infection, then followed longitudinally.

The TCR was taken from a woman in her 40s with COVID-19, enrolled during active disease. The rearrangement uses TRBV9 and TRBJ2-3; 9 bases fit TRBD1. Sequenced material: peripheral blood. The CDR3 spells CASSVEAGQGLDTQYF. CDR3 sequence (DNA): TGTGCCAGCAGCGTAGAGGCGGGACAGGGTTTAGATACGCAGTATTTT.